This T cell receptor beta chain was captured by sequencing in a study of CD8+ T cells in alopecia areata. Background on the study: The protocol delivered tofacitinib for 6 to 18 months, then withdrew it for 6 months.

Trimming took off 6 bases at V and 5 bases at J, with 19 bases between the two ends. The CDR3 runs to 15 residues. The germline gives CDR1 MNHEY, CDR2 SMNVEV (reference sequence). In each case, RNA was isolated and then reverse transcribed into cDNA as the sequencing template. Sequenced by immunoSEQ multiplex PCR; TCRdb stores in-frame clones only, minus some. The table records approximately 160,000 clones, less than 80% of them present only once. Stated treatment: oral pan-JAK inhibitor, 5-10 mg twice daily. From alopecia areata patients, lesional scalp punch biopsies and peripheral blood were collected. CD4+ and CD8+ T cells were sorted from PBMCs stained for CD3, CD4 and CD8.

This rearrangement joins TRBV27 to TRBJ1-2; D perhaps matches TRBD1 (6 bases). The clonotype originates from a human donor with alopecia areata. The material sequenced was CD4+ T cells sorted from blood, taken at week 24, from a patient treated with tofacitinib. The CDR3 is CASSDNREAGYGYTF. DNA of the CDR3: TGTGCCAGCAGCGATAACAGGGAGGCAGGGTATGGCTACACCTTC.